This T cell receptor (beta chain) was documented in a study of naive and memory T cell subsets. The CDR3 is made up of 18 amino acids. Per the germline V gene, CDR1 is SGDLS and CDR2 is YYNGEE. V dropped 3 bases and J dropped 4; count of bases not matched to a gene: 7. Four PCR rounds used nested alpha and beta constant region primers plus the SP2 primer. TCRdb called the UMI-ligation and nested PCR reads again in MiXCR, with one record for every CDR3 protein. The repertoire consists of over 20,000 distinct CDR3 sequences, with under 6.5% occurring once and the leading ten covering around 7%. Notes on the study in general: This RNA-based method may be sensitive to activation-related transcript changes.

Comment on this clonotype: The target antigen is unknown.

TCR cDNA received a 3' ligated oligonucleotide that carried a UMI. Adult healthy volunteers gave 2.5 ml peripheral blood for whole-blood RNA. Input was roughly 1 to 1000 ng of DNase-treated total RNA without cell sorting. Sequencing was performed on blood. The TCR sequence derives from an adult in good health. The chain joins TRBV9 to TRBJ2-6, with TRBD2 matching over 13 bases. CDR3 sequence: CASSEGLAGVAGANVLTF. The CDR3 DNA sequence: TGTGCCAGCAGCGAAGGACTAGCGGGAGTGGCCGGGGCCAACGTCCTGACTTTC.